These T cell receptor beta chains were read from a single sample in a study of post-analysis software for immune sequencing data. One entry per CDR3 protein results from TCRdb running MiXCR on the PCR reads. The sample carries 550,000 to 700,000 distinct CDR3 sequences, 44% recorded once. The sequencing sample was made of blood. The receptors shown here come from a girl aged 10-17 years with multiple sclerosis. Both conserved end residues are part of each CDR3. The D gene is left open where the match is weak. Clone size, where shown, is once, few, many, or a class for clones that have expanded.

CDR3nt: TGCAGTGCCGGCGGGTTAGCGGGAGCAGATACGCAGTATTTT; CDR3aa: CSAGGLAGADTQYF; v_gene: TRBV20-1; j_gene: TRBJ2-3; abundance: NA; d_gene: TRBD2
CDR3nt: TGCGCCAGTACTACCCGGGACTCGAGCTCCTACGAGCAGTACTTC; CDR3aa: CASTTRDSSSYEQYF; v_gene: TRBV4-1; j_gene: TRBJ2-7; abundance: NA; d_gene: NA
CDR3nt: TGCAGCGTTGACATCCGCGGGGTGACCGGGGAGCTGTTTTTT; CDR3aa: CSVDIRGVTGELFF; v_gene: TRBV29-1; j_gene: TRBJ2-2; abundance: once; d_gene: NA
CDR3nt: TGTGCCAGCAGTTTATGGACACCCACCGCGGATAGCAATCAGCCCCAGCATTTT; CDR3aa: CASSLWTPTADSNQPQHF; v_gene: TRBV27; j_gene: TRBJ1-5; abundance: NA; d_gene: NA
CDR3nt: TGTGCCAGCAGCGGGACCACTGCGACCCAGTACTTC; CDR3aa: CASSGTTATQYF; v_gene: TRBV7-2; j_gene: TRBJ2-5; abundance: NA; d_gene: NA
CDR3nt: TGCAGTGCTAGAGATTACCAGGCTAGCGGGCTCTCTGGGGCCAACGTCCTGACTTTC; CDR3aa: CSARDYQASGLSGANVLTF; v_gene: TRBV20-1; j_gene: TRBJ2-6; abundance: NA; d_gene: TRBD2
CDR3nt: TGCAGCACCAGGGACAACTCCTACGAGCAGTACTTC; CDR3aa: CSTRDNSYEQYF; v_gene: TRBV29-1; j_gene: TRBJ2-7; abundance: few; d_gene: NA
CDR3nt: TGCGCCAGCAGCCAACCTGACAGGGAACATGGCTACACCTTC; CDR3aa: CASSQPDREHGYTF; v_gene: TRBV5-1; j_gene: TRBJ1-2; abundance: NA; d_gene: TRBD1
CDR3nt: TGCGCCAGCAGCCTCTCAGATGCCAATGAGCAGTTCTTC; CDR3aa: CASSLSDANEQFF; v_gene: TRBV5-1; j_gene: TRBJ2-1; abundance: NA; d_gene: NA
CDR3nt: TGCAGCGTTGAAGATATGGGGAAGGAGCAGTACTTC; CDR3aa: CSVEDMGKEQYF; v_gene: TRBV29-1; j_gene: TRBJ2-7; abundance: NA; d_gene: NA
CDR3nt: TGCAGTGCTGTACAGGGGGCCGCTAACTATGGCTACACCTTC; CDR3aa: CSAVQGAANYGYTF; v_gene: TRBV20-1; j_gene: TRBJ1-2; abundance: NA; d_gene: TRBD1
CDR3nt: TGTGCCAGCAGTTACGATCCTAGCGGGGGTTCCTACGAGCAGTACTTC; CDR3aa: CASSYDPSGGSYEQYF; v_gene: TRBV6-2/TRBV6-3; j_gene: TRBJ2-7; abundance: NA; d_gene: TRBD2
CDR3nt: TGTGCCAGCAGTTTAGGTACGCAATCCTACAATGAGCAGTTCTTC; CDR3aa: CASSLGTQSYNEQFF; v_gene: TRBV12-3/TRBV12-4; j_gene: TRBJ2-1; abundance: NA; d_gene: NA
CDR3nt: TGCGCCAGCAGCCAAGTGGTCACGGGAGTGGGGAATGAGCGGTTCTTC; CDR3aa: CASSQVVTGVGNERFF; v_gene: TRBV4-1; j_gene: TRBJ2-1; abundance: NA; d_gene: NA
CDR3nt: TGTGCCAGCAGCCGTGGGGACAGGTACACAGATACGCAGTATTTT; CDR3aa: CASSRGDRYTDTQYF; v_gene: TRBV7-9; j_gene: TRBJ2-3; abundance: NA; d_gene: TRBD1
CDR3nt: TGTGCCAGCAGTTACTCCAAGGGCGGGAAGTGGATGAACACTGAAGCTTTCTTT; CDR3aa: CASSYSKGGKWMNTEAFF; v_gene: TRBV6-5; j_gene: TRBJ1-1; abundance: NA; d_gene: NA
CDR3nt: TGTGCCACCAGTGAAACGGCAGAAGAGACCCAGTACTTC; CDR3aa: CATSETAEETQYF; v_gene: TRBV24-1; j_gene: TRBJ2-5; abundance: NA; d_gene: NA
CDR3nt: TGCGCCAGCAGCTTGAGAACAGTCTCTATATCTAGCGGGGGGGCTGCTGCGCAGTATTTT; CDR3aa: CASSLRTVSISSGGAAAQYF; v_gene: TRBV5-1; j_gene: TRBJ2-3; abundance: NA; d_gene: TRBD2
CDR3nt: TGCGCCAGCAGCTTGGCCGTGGCAGGGGGCGGCTACACCTTC; CDR3aa: CASSLAVAGGGYTF; v_gene: TRBV5-1; j_gene: TRBJ1-2; abundance: NA; d_gene: TRBD1
CDR3nt: TGTGCCAGCAGGATAGGACTAGCGCCCTACGAGCAGTACTTC; CDR3aa: CASRIGLAPYEQYF; v_gene: TRBV12-3/TRBV12-4; j_gene: TRBJ2-7; abundance: few; d_gene: TRBD2
CDR3nt: TGCAGTGCTAGGCCTCCGGGGGACAGGGTGTGGGAGACCCAGTACTTC; CDR3aa: CSARPPGDRVWETQYF; v_gene: TRBV20-1; j_gene: TRBJ2-5; abundance: few; d_gene: TRBD1
CDR3nt: TGTGCCAGCAGTGAAGGGCAGGGAATCCGCACAGATACGCAGTATTTT; CDR3aa: CASSEGQGIRTDTQYF; v_gene: TRBV25-1; j_gene: TRBJ2-3; abundance: NA; d_gene: NA
CDR3nt: TGTGCCAGCAGCGGATTAGCGGGAGAGTACAATGAGCAGTTCTTC; CDR3aa: CASSGLAGEYNEQFF; v_gene: TRBV7-8; j_gene: TRBJ2-1; abundance: few; d_gene: TRBD2
CDR3nt: TGTGCCAGCAGTACCCACCGGGACAGGGGGATAGGGGAGCAGTACTTC; CDR3aa: CASSTHRDRGIGEQYF; v_gene: TRBV27; j_gene: TRBJ2-7; abundance: NA; d_gene: TRBD1
CDR3nt: TGTGCCAGCAGCCAAGCTAGCGGGAGAGGTGAGCAGTTCTTC; CDR3aa: CASSQASGRGEQFF; v_gene: TRBV3-1; j_gene: TRBJ2-1; abundance: NA; d_gene: TRBD2
CDR3nt: TGCAGTGCTAGGGCCGCGCGGGGTAAAGAGACCCAGTACTTC; CDR3aa: CSARAARGKETQYF; v_gene: TRBV20-1; j_gene: TRBJ2-5; abundance: once; d_gene: NA
CDR3nt: TGTGCCAGCAGCTCCCCAGGACGGCTCAATCAGCCCCAGCATTTT; CDR3aa: CASSSPGRLNQPQHF; v_gene: TRBV12-3/TRBV12-4; j_gene: TRBJ1-5; abundance: NA; d_gene: NA
CDR3nt: TGTGCCGGCAGCACAGGGGGCGCAGATACGCAGTACTTC; CDR3aa: CAGSTGGADTQYF; v_gene: TRBV12-3/TRBV12-4; j_gene: TRBJ2-7; abundance: NA; d_gene: TRBD1
CDR3nt: TGTGCCAGCAGCTTAGTCGACCTAGGTCCCTTATGGGAGCAGTACTTC; CDR3aa: CASSLVDLGPLWEQYF; v_gene: TRBV7-9; j_gene: TRBJ2-7; abundance: NA; d_gene: NA
CDR3nt: TGTGCCAGCAGCCCTGGACTAGCGGGGGTCTCTAGCACAGATACGCAGTATTTT; CDR3aa: CASSPGLAGVSSTDTQYF; v_gene: TRBV9; j_gene: TRBJ2-3; abundance: NA; d_gene: TRBD2
CDR3nt: TGCGCCAGCAGCCAAGTCTCTTTCACAGGGGACGAGCAGTACTTC; CDR3aa: CASSQVSFTGDEQYF; v_gene: TRBV4-1; j_gene: TRBJ2-7; abundance: NA; d_gene: TRBD1
CDR3nt: TGTGCCAGCAGCTTAGTCGGGATTGGCAAAAACATTCAGTACTTC; CDR3aa: CASSLVGIGKNIQYF; v_gene: TRBV7-2; j_gene: TRBJ2-4; abundance: once; d_gene: NA
CDR3nt: TGTGCCAGCAGTTCCGGGACTCGCGGGGGACCCCTCCACTTT; CDR3aa: CASSSGTRGGPLHF; v_gene: TRBV7-9; j_gene: TRBJ1-6; abundance: NA; d_gene: NA
CDR3nt: TGTGCCAGCAGCAGAGTTGGATACGAGCAGTACTTC; CDR3aa: CASSRVGYEQYF; v_gene: TRBV7-2; j_gene: TRBJ2-7; abundance: NA; d_gene: NA
CDR3nt: TGTGCCAGCACCCTAGGGCGGGTTAATGAGCAGTTCTTC; CDR3aa: CASTLGRVNEQFF; v_gene: TRBV7-2; j_gene: TRBJ2-1; abundance: medium-sized; d_gene: NA
CDR3nt: TGTGCCAGCATACAGGGGCGGGGGTCCTACGAGCAGTACTTC; CDR3aa: CASIQGRGSYEQYF; v_gene: TRBV6-6; j_gene: TRBJ2-7; abundance: NA; d_gene: NA
CDR3nt: TGTGCCAGCAGTGGATCACGTAAACAAGAGACCCAGTACTTC; CDR3aa: CASSGSRKQETQYF; v_gene: TRBV2; j_gene: TRBJ2-5; abundance: NA; d_gene: NA
CDR3nt: TGCGCCAGCAGCCTCCACAGGGAATCGTACGAGCAGTACTTC; CDR3aa: CASSLHRESYEQYF; v_gene: TRBV5-1; j_gene: TRBJ2-7; abundance: few; d_gene: NA
CDR3nt: TGTGCCAGCAGCGTGAAGGGGTCCGGTGAGCAGTTCTTC; CDR3aa: CASSVKGSGEQFF; v_gene: TRBV7-2; j_gene: TRBJ2-1; abundance: few; d_gene: NA